This is a list of T cell receptor beta chains from one sample in a study of T cell responses to AZD1222 COVID-19 vaccine. Assay used: immunoSEQ multiplex PCR; TCRdb lists only in-frame clones, some missing. This table has about 130,000 clones, about 93% appearing once. The sample here was peripheral blood, taken on day 0 of AZD1222 vaccination. Every receptor here comes from an adult in good health. The CDR3 runs from the conserved cysteine through the conserved F or W. D genes are given only for firm matches. Some rows mark clone size as missing; the rest say once, few, many or name a class of expanded clone.

NA,TRBD1,TRBV5-6,TRBJ2-5,TGTGCCAGCAGCAGCTACAGGGGGATCGGAGAGACCCAGTACTTC,CASSSYRGIGETQYF
once,NA,TRBV6-6,TRBJ1-5,TGTGCCAGCAGTTACTCGAAAGGGGGCAATCAGCCCCAGCATTTT,CASSYSKGGNQPQHF
NA,NA,TRBV5-5,TRBJ1-5,TGTGCCAGCAGCTTGAGCACAGTCAATCAGCCCCAGCATTTT,CASSLSTVNQPQHF
once,NA,TRBV24-1,TRBJ1-2,TGTGCCACCAGTGATGCTAACACGGACTATGGCTACACCTTC,CATSDANTDYGYTF
NA,NA,TRBV5-8,TRBJ2-3,TGTGCCAGCAGCTTCGGACTGGGGAAGGAATATGCAGATACGCAGTATTTT,CASSFGLGKEYADTQYF
NA,TRBD1,TRBV10-3,TRBJ2-3,TGTGCCATCAGTGAAGCGGGACAGGGAGGCACAGATACGCAGTATTTT,CAISEAGQGGTDTQYF
NA,NA,TRBV27,TRBJ1-2,TGTGCCAGCAGTTTACGGAACGGGTTGAATGGCTACACCTTC,CASSLRNGLNGYTF
NA,NA,TRBV7-8,TRBJ2-1,TGTGCCAGCAGCGTGGGAGATGAGCAGTTCTTC,CASSVGDEQFF
NA,TRBD1,TRBV5-1,TRBJ2-7,TGCGCCAGCAGCTTGGGGCAGGGGGCCTACGAGCAGTACTTC,CASSLGQGAYEQYF
NA,TRBD1,TRBV5-1,TRBJ1-2,TGCGCCAGCAGTCCGGGACAGAAAGTCTATGGCTACACCTTC,CASSPGQKVYGYTF
NA,NA,TRBV5-5,TRBJ1-5,TGTGCCAGCAGCTTGTTCGGACAAAGCAATCAGCCCCAGCATTTT,CASSLFGQSNQPQHF
NA,NA,TRBV12-5,TRBJ2-2,TGTGCTAGTGGTTTTATTTTGGACCTAGGTGCTCCCGGGGAGCTGTTTTTT,CASGFILDLGAPGELFF
NA,TRBD1,TRBV3-1/TRBV3-2,TRBJ2-6,TGTGCCAGCAGCAAAGGGACAGGGGGTGGCTTCTGGGCCAACGTCCTGACTTTC,CASSKGTGGGFWANVLTF
NA,NA,TRBV6-5,TRBJ1-1,TGTGCCAGCAGTCCCAGCACTGAAGCTTTCTTT,CASSPSTEAFF